This entry concerns a single T cell receptor (beta chain). The antigen is not known. The data were taken from a study of response to subunit inactivated influenza vaccine. Findings and caveats of the study: It was the authors' suggestion that each seasonal influenza vaccination recruits few new T cells.

MiXCR, run by TCRdb on the RT-PCR reads, gives a single entry per CDR3 protein. The table has 150,000 to 200,000 distinct CDR3 sequences, roughly a tenth seen once; the top ten hold 9.5% to 15%. J lost 4 bases, V lost 3 bases, and 8 bases had no gene match. The CDR3 extends over 14 amino acids. Germline V lookup: CDR1 DFQATT, CDR2 SNEGSKA (reference sequence). This clonotype was sampled from a man between 50 and 59 years old who received an inactivated influenza vaccine. The sample here was non-naive T cells sorted from PBMCs, taken about 40 days after vaccination. The chain has TRBV20-1 and TRBJ2-5, with 7 positions matching TRBD1. The CDR3 sequence: CSASETGSGETQYF. CDR3 DNA sequence: TGCAGTGCTAGCGAGACAGGGTCGGGAGAGACCCAGTACTTC.